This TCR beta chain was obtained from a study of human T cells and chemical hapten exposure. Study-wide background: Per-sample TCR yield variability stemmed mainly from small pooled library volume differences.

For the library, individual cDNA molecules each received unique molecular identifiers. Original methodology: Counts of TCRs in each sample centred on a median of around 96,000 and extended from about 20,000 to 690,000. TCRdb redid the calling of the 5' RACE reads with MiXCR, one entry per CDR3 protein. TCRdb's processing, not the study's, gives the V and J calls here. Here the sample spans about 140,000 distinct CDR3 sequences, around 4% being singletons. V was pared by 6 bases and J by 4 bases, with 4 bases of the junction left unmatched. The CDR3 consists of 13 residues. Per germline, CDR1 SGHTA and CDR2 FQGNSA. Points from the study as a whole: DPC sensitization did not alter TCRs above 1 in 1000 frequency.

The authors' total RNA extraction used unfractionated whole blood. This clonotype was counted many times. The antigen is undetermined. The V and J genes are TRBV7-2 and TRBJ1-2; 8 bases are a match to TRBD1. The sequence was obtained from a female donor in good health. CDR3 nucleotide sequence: TGTGCCAGCAGGACAGGGGAGTCCTATGGCTACACCTTC. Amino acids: CASRTGESYGYTF.